What follows are 21 T cell receptor beta chains derived from one specimen sequenced in a study of T cells in Graves' hyperthyroidism and ophthalmopathy. TCR beta CDR3 region amplification was performed from RNA transcripts. Using the HTBI primer set, a first-round RT-PCR was run on the TCR CDR3. MiXCR, applied by TCRdb to the multiplex PCR reads, yields one record per CDR3 protein. The sample records hundreds of thousands of distinct CDR3 sequences, about a sixth being singletons. The sample consisted of blood. These receptors all stem from a woman aged 18-30 years with Graves' hyperthyroidism.

This clonotype has just a few counts. The chain links TRBV7-6 to TRBJ2-3; D is uncertain. V shed 2 bases and J shed 5 bases, with 14 bases lying between them. Germline CDR1 SGHVS, CDR2 FNYEAQ. This CDR3 is 15 amino acids long. CDR3 region: CASSLQDGAGDTQYF. CDR3 DNA: TGTGCCAGCAGCTTACAAGACGGTGCAGGAGATACGCAGTATTTT.

This clonotype was detected ten times or more. V is TRBV20-1 and J is TRBJ2-3; possible D gene TRBD1, 5 bases. V lost 2 bases to trimming and J lost 1 base, with 13 bases between them. This CDR3 has 15 amino acids. Germline loops: CDR1 DFQATT, CDR2 SNEGSKA (reference sequence). The CDR3: CSARIWIGGTDTQYF. DNA of the CDR3: TGCAGTGCTAGAATTTGGATAGGGGGCACAGATACGCAGTATTTT.

This clonotype came up many times. The chain recombines TRBV2 with TRBJ1-2; no firm D call. V shed 4 bases and J shed 4 bases, with 13 bases lying between them. The CDR3 runs to 14 residues. Germline V gives CDR1 SNHLY, CDR2 FYNNEI. The CDR3 coding sequence is TGTGCCAGCAGTGCGACTCTTCGGCCCTATGGCTACACCTTC. It translates to CASSATLRPYGYTF. Variable domain in full (rest from reference TRBV2 and TRBJ1-2): EPEVTQTPSHQVTQMGQEVILRCVPISNHLYFYWYRQILGQKVEFLVSFYNNEISEKSEIFDDQFSVERPDGSNFTLKIRSTKLEDSAMYFCASSATLRPYGYTFGSGTRLTVV.

This clonotype was seen only a few times. The V and J genes are TRBV3-1 and TRBJ1-2; D unclear. This CDR3 is built from 12 residues. Per the germline V gene, CDR1 is LGHDT and CDR2 is YNNKEL (reference sequence). The V end lost 1 base, the J end lost 9 bases, and 9 bases lay between the germline ends. CDR3 sequence: CASSQGDARYTF. Written as DNA, the CDR3 is TGTGCCAGCAGCCAAGGGGATGCCCGCTACACCTTC. The whole variable domain, filled in from reference TRBV3-1 and TRBJ1-2, reads DTAVSQTPKYLVTQMGNDKSIKCEQNLGHDTMYWYKQDSKKFLKIMFSYNNKELIINETVPNRFSPKSPDKAHLNLHINSLELGDSAVYFCASSQGDARYTFGSGTRLTVV.

This clonotype was detected many times. The chain couples TRBV2 to TRBJ2-5, with D hard to call. The CDR3 runs 14 residues. Germline CDR1 reads SNHLY; CDR2 reads FYNNEI. V was shortened by 11 bases and J by 2 bases, with 18 bases between the two germline ends. The CDR3 region is CASRHHTTQETQYF. CDR3 DNA sequence: TGTGCCTCGAGGCACCACACCACTCAAGAGACCCAGTACTTC.

This clonotype was picked up many times. The chain couples TRBV10-3 to TRBJ1-4; maybe TRBD1 (6 bases). Germline lookup yields CDR1 ENHRY and CDR2 SYGVKD. Deletions cut 11 bases from V and 0 bases from J, with 16 bases between. The CDR3 is made up of 15 amino acids. The CDR3 is CASSRQVSTNEKLFF. CDR3 DNA: TGTGCCTCCTCACGACAGGTGTCAACTAATGAAAAACTGTTTTTT.

This clonotype was counted a few times. V and J are TRBV7-3 and TRBJ2-5; D remains ambiguous. V dropped 3 bases and J dropped 1 base, with 15 bases sitting between them. The CDR3 has 16 residues. Germline V gives CDR1 SGHTA, CDR2 FQGTGA. As DNA, the CDR3 is TGTGCCAGCAGCTTGAGTCCGGACCCAGGCCAAGAGACCCAGTACTTC. Amino acid sequence: CASSLSPDPGQETQYF. The whole variable domain, remainder taken from reference TRBV7-3 and TRBJ2-5, is GAGVSQTPSNKVTEKGKYVELRCDPISGHTALYWYRQSLGQGPEFLIYFQGTGAADDSGLPNDRFFAVRPEGSVSTLKIQRTERGDSAVYLCASSLSPDPGQETQYFGPGTRLLVL.

The V gene is TRBV12-3 or TRBV12-4, the J gene TRBJ2-3, with 9 bases matching TRBD2. The length of the CDR3 is 15 residues. The V and J ends lost 5 bases and 4 bases, in that order; junction bases with no gene match: 7. Here the CDR3 DNA reads TGTGCCAGCAGTCCCCCTAGCGGGATTGCAGATACGCAGTATTTT. Translated: CASSPPSGIADTQYF.

This clonotype has a handful of counts. The chain links TRBV4-1 to TRBJ2-2; no reliable D call. The ends were cut back, 8 bases at V and 9 bases at J, with 10 bases in the middle. In germline, CDR1 is MGHRA, CDR2 YSYEKL. This CDR3 is built from 11 residues. CDR3 residues: CASAQGRELFF. The DNA for the CDR3 is TGCGCCAGCGCCCAAGGCAGGGAGCTGTTTTTT.

This clonotype was picked up a small number of times. The chain is built from TRBV7-9 and TRBJ2-2; 10 nucleotides agree with TRBD2. The junction had 11 bases not matched to a gene; V was cut back by 0 bases and J by 1 base. The CDR3 is 20 residues long. CDR1 and CDR2 from the germline V gene are SEHNR and FQNEAQ (reference sequence). This CDR3 reads CASSLALSPAGGQNTGELFF. CDR3 nucleotides: TGTGCCAGCAGCTTAGCCCTATCCCCAGCGGGGGGGCAGAACACCGGGGAGCTGTTTTTT.

The chain has TRBV19 and TRBJ1-4; D uncertain. V was cut by 4 bases and J by 7 bases, with 16 bases left in between. Germline-derived CDR1 and CDR2 are LNHDA and SQIVND (reference sequence). This CDR3 spans 15 amino acids. The DNA for the CDR3 is TGTGCCAGTAGTACGACCGGGCCGGCGGTTGAAAAACTGTTTTTT. This sequence encodes CASSTTGPAVEKLFF. Complete variable domain (other parts from reference TRBV19 and TRBJ1-4): DGGITQSPKYLFRKEGQNVTLSCEQNLNHDAMYWYRQDPGQGLRLIYYSQIVNDFQKGDIAEGYSVSREKKESFPLTVTSAQKNPTAFYLCASSTTGPAVEKLFFGSGTQLSVL.

This clonotype was observed at least ten times. V usage is TRBV5-4 and J usage is TRBJ2-3; D might be TRBD1 or TRBD2, each matching 6 bases. The ends were cut back, 5 bases at V and 3 bases at J, with 19 bases in the middle. This CDR3 has 16 residues. Germline V CDR1 and CDR2: SGHNT, YYREEE (reference sequence). For the CDR3, the DNA is TGTGCCAGCAGACACGCCACAGGGAGGATGACAGATACGCAGTATTTT. Translation: CASRHATGRMTDTQYF.

This clonotype was recorded at least ten times. The chain carries TRBV6-1 and TRBJ1-5, with D possibly matching TRBD1 (6 bases). The length of the CDR3 is 13 residues. CDR1 is MNHNS, CDR2 SASEGT, per germline. Trimming removed 6 bases at V and 6 bases at J, with 12 bases between. The CDR3 bases are TGTGCCAGCAGAAGCGACAGGAGTCAGCCCCAGCATTTT. Protein: CASRSDRSQPQHF.

This clonotype was found many times. V is TRBV10-3 and J is TRBJ2-1; perhaps TRBD1 as D (7 bases). V was clipped by 6 bases and J by 2 bases, with 20 bases between them. The CDR3 contains 17 residues. The V gene's germline CDR1 is ENHRY and CDR2 SYGVKD. In DNA form, the CDR3 reads TGTGCCATCAGCAGGGCAAGCGGAGGGGGCGCCTACAATGAGCAGTTCTTC. This gives the protein CAISRASGGGAYNEQFF.

J is TRBJ1-2 and V is TRBV19; the match to TRBD1 covers 8 bases. This CDR3 has 15 amino acids. Germline CDR1 LNHDA, CDR2 SQIVND (reference sequence). V was pared by 7 bases and J by 0 bases, with 7 bases of the junction left unmatched. CDR3 residues: CASTPGTGPNYGYTF. In DNA form, the CDR3 reads TGTGCCAGTACCCCCGGGACAGGACCTAACTATGGCTACACCTTC.

This clonotype was seen a handful of times. This chain joins TRBV7-9 and TRBJ2-1, with 10 positions matching TRBD2. Losses at the gene ends were 5 bases for V and 2 bases for J; bases not matched to a gene: 3. CDR1 is SEHNR and CDR2 is FQNEAQ in the germline V gene (reference sequence). The CDR3 consists of 15 residues. CDR3 amino acids: CASSVLAGPYNEQFF. The CDR3 nucleotides read TGTGCCAGCAGCGTACTAGCGGGGCCCTACAATGAGCAGTTCTTC.

On this clonotype: At one end, the junction sequence differs from germline, possibly due to a read error. V and J are TRBV19 and TRBJ1-2; D might be TRBD1 (6 bases). The CDR3 length is 18 residues. CDR1 LNHDA and CDR2 SQIVND come from the germline V gene (reference sequence). The CDR3 loop reads CASSNRPGQQRLNYGYTF. The CDR3 DNA follows: TGTGCCAGCAGTAATCGGCCGGGACAACAAAGACTTAACTATGGCTACACCTTC. Looking up the rest from reference TRBV19 and TRBJ1-2 gives the full variable domain: DGGITQSPKYLFRKEGQNVTLSCEQNLNHDAMYWYRQDPGQGLRLIYYSQIVNDFQKGDIAEGYSVSREKKESFPLTVTSAQKNPTAFYLCASSNRPGQQRLNYGYTFGSGTRLTVV.

At least ten counts were recorded for this clonotype. This CDR3 reads CASSFDPGYYGYTF. CDR3 bases: TGCGCCAGCAGCTTTGATCCGGGTTACTATGGCTACACCTTC. The chain employs TRBV5-1 and TRBJ1-2; no reliable D call. This CDR3 has 14 amino acids. Trimming cost V 2 bases and J 3 bases, with 11 bases left between them. CDR1 and CDR2 from the germline V gene are SGHRS and YFSETQ.

This clonotype was detected a few times. J is TRBJ2-5 and V is TRBV15; 7 nucleotides match TRBD1. Trimming cost V 2 bases and J 5 bases; bases outside gene matches: 5. This CDR3 contains 14 residues. Germline CDR1 and CDR2: LNHNV and YYDKDF (reference sequence). CDR3 DNA sequence: TGTGCCACCAGCAGACAGGGGGAAGCGGAGACCCAGTACTTC. The encoded protein is CATSRQGEAETQYF. Based on the CDR3 plus reference TRBV15 and TRBJ2-5, the full variable domain is DAMVIQNPRYQVTQFGKPVTLSCSQTLNHNVMYWYQQKSSQAPKLLFHYYDKDFNNEADTPDNFQSRRPNTSFCFLDIRSPGLGDTAMYLCATSRQGEAETQYFGPGTRLLVL.

V is TRBV5-5 and J is TRBJ2-5, with 9 bases that match TRBD1. V gave up 4 bases and J gave up 4 bases; unmatched junction bases: 11. The CDR3 totals 16 residues. Germline loops: CDR1 SGHKS, CDR2 YYEKEE (reference sequence). CDR3 amino acids: CASSPTGGGMGETQYF. DNA of the CDR3: TGTGCCAGCAGCCCGACAGGGGGGGGGATGGGAGAGACCCAGTACTTC. The complete variable domain, with remaining parts taken from reference TRBV5-5 and TRBJ2-5, reads DAGVTQSPTHLIKTRGQQVTLRCSPISGHKSVSWYQQVLGQGPQFIFQYYEKEERGRGNFPDRFSARQFPNYSSELNVNALLLGDSALYLCASSPTGGGMGETQYFGPGTRLLVL.

This clonotype was detected many times. The chain is built from TRBV5-8 and TRBJ1-2, with unresolved D. Trimming removed 0 bases at V and 7 bases at J, with 16 bases between. This CDR3 comprises 15 residues. CDR1 SGHTS and CDR2 YDEGEE come from the germline V gene. This chain's CDR3 is CASSLEANQVGGYTF. In DNA, the CDR3 is TGTGCCAGCAGCTTGGAGGCCAACCAGGTCGGTGGCTACACCTTC.